Following are 28 T cell receptor beta chains from one sample sequenced in a study of blood T cells in healthy people across ages. A sample-barcoded 5' primer and a J-beta primer mix were used in a second PCR of about 7 to 11 cycles. TCRdb recomputed calls from the 5' RACE reads with MiXCR, one row per CDR3 protein. There are over a million distinct CDR3 sequences in the sample; approximately 39% occur only once, and 4% lies in the top ten. The sequenced sample consisted of blood. These receptors all stem from a woman between 18 and 29 years old in good health.

About this clonotype: No conserved phenylalanine or tryptophan ends this CDR3, so it is likely a read error. The chain recombines TRBV7-2 with TRBJ2-5, with a tentative D call TRBD1 (5 bases). TRBJ2-7 matches the DNA end more closely, so the J call is doubtful. Germline values: CDR1 SGHTA, CDR2 FQGNSA. The length of the CDR3 is 14 residues. The CDR3 loop reads CASSLPTGPYEQYL. CDR3 nucleotide sequence: TGTGCCAGCAGCTTACCCACAGGACCCTACGAGCAGTACCTC.

The rearrangement links TRBV20-1 to TRBJ2-1; 10 bases match TRBD2. The ends lost 1 base at V and 0 bases at J; junction bases unmatched: 3. Germline-derived CDR1 and CDR2 are DFQATT and SNEGSKA (reference sequence). The CDR3 loop spans 16 amino acids. Written as DNA, the CDR3 is TGCAGTGCTAGAGCATCTAGCGGGAGCTCCTACAATGAGCAGTTCTTC. Protein sequence: CSARASSGSSYNEQFF.

The chain is built from TRBV6-5 and TRBJ2-5; D call uncertain. The CDR3 is 14 amino acids. V was pared by 2 bases and J by 3 bases, with 10 bases between. CDR1 MNHEY and CDR2 SVGAGI come from the germline V gene. This CDR3 reads CASSYRPGEETQYF. CDR3 nucleotide sequence: TGTGCCAGCAGTTACAGACCTGGAGAAGAGACCCAGTACTTC.

This chain uses TRBV20-1 with TRBJ2-1, with 8 bases lining up with TRBD1. Germline-derived CDR1 and CDR2 are DFQATT and SNEGSKA (reference sequence). J gave up 7 bases and V 0 bases, and 5 bases lay outside the gene matches. CDR3 length equals 14 residues. The CDR3 bases are TGCAGTGCTAGAGACCGGACAGGGAAAAATGAGCAGTTCTTC. The encoded protein is CSARDRTGKNEQFF.

Points on this clonotype: One junction end does not reproduce the germline sequence, and a read error may be involved. This rearrangement joins TRBV15 to TRBJ2-7, with D tentatively TRBD2 (6 bases). Germline V CDR1 and CDR2: LNHNV, YYDKDF (reference sequence). The CDR3 runs 15 residues. For the CDR3, the DNA is TGTGCCGCCAGCAGAGATTTAGCGGTCTCCTACGAGCAGTACTTC. Protein sequence: CAASRDLAVSYEQYF. The whole variable domain, filled in from reference TRBV15 and TRBJ2-7, reads DAMVIQNPRYQVTQFGKPVTLSCSQTLNHNVMYWYQQKSSQAPKLLFHYYDKDFNNEADTPDNFQSRRPNTSFCFLDIRSPGLGDTAMYLCAASRDLAVSYEQYFGPGTRLTVT.

This sequence joins TRBV4-3 and TRBJ2-3; 11 bases fit TRBD2. This CDR3 is built from 17 residues. After removal of 4 bases from V and 1 base from J, the junction contained 7 bases not matched to a gene. Germline values: CDR1 LGHNA, CDR2 YSLEER. CDR3 residues: CASSLRGTSGGTDTQYF. As DNA, the CDR3 is TGCGCCAGCAGCCTCCGGGGGACTAGCGGAGGCACAGATACGCAGTATTTT.

The chain recombines TRBV20-1 with TRBJ2-5; 9 bases match TRBD2. The trim removed 4 bases at V and 0 bases at J, leaving 6 bases unmatched. The CDR3 loop spans 15 amino acids. From germline, CDR1 is DFQATT and CDR2 SNEGSKA (reference sequence). The chain's CDR3 is CSATPAGGNQETQYF. Here the CDR3 DNA reads TGCAGTGCTACCCCAGCGGGGGGAAACCAAGAGACCCAGTACTTC.

Notes on this clonotype: One base away lies a much larger clone, so this may be a sequencing read error. The V call is TRBV12-3 or TRBV12-4, the J call TRBJ2-7, with TRBD2 identical over 10 bases. The CDR3 is made up of 15 amino acids. The CDR3: CAGSLKGLAFHEQYF. Here the CDR3 DNA reads TGTGCCGGCAGTTTGAAGGGACTAGCGTTCCACGAGCAGTACTTC.

This chain joins TRBV2 and TRBJ1-1; D call uncertain. Germline CDR1 reads SNHLY; CDR2 reads FYNNEI. V was trimmed by 4 bases and J by 5 bases, leaving 11 bases between them. CDR3 length: 13 amino acids. In nucleotides, the CDR3 is TGTGCCAGCAGTGGAGAGATTGGGACTGAAGCTTTCTTT. Translating gives CASSGEIGTEAFF.

This clonotype was counted ten times or more. The rearrangement joins TRBV29-1 to TRBJ2-3; TRBD1 agrees at 8 bases. This CDR3 is built from 14 residues. V was pared by 1 base and J by 0 bases, with 0 bases of the junction left unmatched. Looked up from germline, CDR1 is SQVTM and CDR2 is ANQGSEA. CDR3 nucleotide sequence: TGCAGCGTTGAAGGGACAGGGAGCACAGATACGCAGTATTTT. Amino acids: CSVEGTGSTDTQYF.

This clonotype has at least ten counts. This chain connects TRBV28 to TRBJ1-5; D perhaps matches TRBD1 (6 bases). CDR1 is MDHEN and CDR2 is SYDVKM in the germline V gene. The germline V and J ends were trimmed by 3 bases and 2 bases, with 11 bases remaining between them. The CDR3 is made up of 15 amino acids. CDR3 coding DNA: TGTGCCAGCAGTTTGATGGGGGCTCGCAATCAGCCCCAGCATTTT. Protein product: CASSLMGARNQPQHF.

V is TRBV23-1 and J is TRBJ2-7; the D is unclear. TRBV23-1 is recorded as an ORF, its role being uncertain. Trimming cost V 1 base and J 3 bases, with 7 bases left between them. CDR3 size: 13 residues. The CDR3: CASSQCGNYEQYF. In DNA, the CDR3 is TGCGCCAGCAGTCAATGTGGGAACTACGAGCAGTACTTC.

CDR3 in DNA: TGTGCCAGCAGCTGGACAGGGGGTCGAGCGCAGTATTTT. Translation: CASSWTGGRAQYF. The V and J genes are TRBV27 and TRBJ2-3; 10 nucleotides align to TRBD1. The V segment lost 6 bases and the J segment 10 bases; nucleotides outside the gene matches: 7. The CDR3 sequence is 13 residues long. CDR1 MNHEY and CDR2 SMNVEV come from the germline V gene (reference sequence).

The gene calls are TRBV9 and TRBJ1-2; 7 bases align to TRBD1. The CDR3 is 15 residues long. From germline, CDR1 is SGDLS and CDR2 YYNGEE. V was clipped by 3 bases and J by 4 bases; unmatched bases: 9. The CDR3 spells CASSGAGTAGYGYTF. DNA for the CDR3: TGTGCCAGCAGCGGTGCCGGGACAGCGGGCTATGGCTACACCTTC.

This clonotype came up a few times. The V and J genes are TRBV11-2 and TRBJ2-4; TRBD1 is a possible D gene (6 bases). This CDR3 spans 14 amino acids. Germline CDR1 reads SGHAT; CDR2 reads FQNNGV. With 6 bases removed from V and 8 bases from J, the gap between germline ends came to 17 bases. The CDR3 reads CASRSRGPRYIQYF. CDR3 nucleotide sequence: TGTGCCAGCAGATCCAGGGGTCCCCGGTACATTCAGTACTTC.

The chain carries TRBV3-1 and TRBJ1-6; TRBD1 matches at 7 bases. Germline loops: CDR1 LGHDT, CDR2 YNNKEL (reference sequence). The CDR3 sequence is 15 residues long. J gave up 10 bases and V 1 base, and 7 bases lay outside the gene matches. Here the CDR3 reads CASSQGRQGGSPLHF. The DNA of the CDR3 is TGTGCCAGCAGCCAAGGGAGACAGGGTGGCTCACCCCTCCACTTT.

V and J are TRBV20-1 and TRBJ1-2; possibly TRBD1 for D (6 bases). The V gene lost 1 base and the J gene lost 6 bases, with 24 bases spanning the gap. From germline, CDR1 is DFQATT and CDR2 SNEGSKA (reference sequence). The CDR3 is 17 residues long. CDR3 protein: CSARAPEPAGDFNGYTF. CDR3 DNA: TGCAGTGCTAGAGCTCCGGAGCCGGCAGGGGACTTTAATGGCTACACCTTC.

The genes are TRBV20-1 and TRBJ1-1, with D uncertain. This CDR3 contains 14 residues. Germline CDR1 DFQATT, CDR2 SNEGSKA (reference sequence). The V end lost 5 bases, the J end lost 4 bases, and 17 bases lay between the germline ends. CDR3 nucleotide sequence: TGCAGTGCTCTCTTCCCCGGGTTTGGCACTGAAGCTTTCTTT. It codes for CSALFPGFGTEAFF.

The chain is built from TRBV5-1 and TRBJ2-1, with 10 nucleotides matching TRBD2. Germline V gene data show CDR1 as SGHRS and CDR2 as YFSETQ. The CDR3 runs to 17 residues. The junction had 10 bases not matched to a gene; V was cut back by 1 base and J by 6 bases. The CDR3 here is CASSLWNSGGSGNEQFF. The CDR3 region has the DNA TGCGCCAGCAGCTTGTGGAATAGCGGGGGGTCAGGCAATGAGCAGTTCTTC.

The J gene is TRBJ1-2, the V gene TRBV20-1; D might be TRBD1 (5 bases). The germline V gene has CDR1 DFQATT and CDR2 SNEGSKA (reference sequence). V lost 2 bases and J 6 bases, leaving 10 bases between the germline ends. The CDR3 sequence is 12 residues long. The DNA for the CDR3 is TGCAGTGCTAGATTCCGGGACCATGGCTACACCTTC. The encoded protein is CSARFRDHGYTF.

This clonotype has more than one count but fewer than ten. V usage is TRBV13 and J usage is TRBJ2-1, with a weak D call TRBD2 (6 bases). The length of the CDR3 is 14 residues. CDR1 is PRHDT, CDR2 FYEKMQ, per germline (reference sequence). The V and J ends lost 1 base and 7 bases respectively, with 11 bases between them. CDR3 nucleotides: TGTGCCAGCAGCTTAGAACCCAGCGGGAATGAGCAGTTCTTC. Translating gives CASSLEPSGNEQFF.

The chain links TRBV4-1 to TRBJ2-1, with TRBD2 matching 7 bases. The junction had 5 bases not matched to a gene; V was cut back by 0 bases and J by 3 bases. The germline CDR1 and CDR2 sequences are MGHRA and YSYEKL. The CDR3 sequence is 16 residues long. CDR3 sequence (DNA): TGCGCCAGCAGCCAAGATCCCGGGGGGTACTACAATGAGCAGTTCTTC. Its protein is CASSQDPGGYYNEQFF.

The rearrangement uses TRBV20-1 and TRBJ2-5, with D possibly TRBD2 on 6 matching bases. This CDR3 is 13 amino acids long. V was clipped by 6 bases and J by 11 bases, with 22 bases between them. Germline V gives CDR1 DFQATT, CDR2 SNEGSKA (reference sequence). CDR3 in amino acids: CSARRDREYEQYF. CDR3 nucleotides: TGCAGTGCCCGGAGGGATCGTGAATATGAGCAGTACTTC.

This clonotype occurred a few times. V usage is TRBV12-3 or TRBV12-4 and J usage is TRBJ1-5; no firm D call. The length of the CDR3 is 13 residues. V shed 4 bases and J shed 3 bases, with 7 bases lying between them. In DNA form, the CDR3 reads TGTGCCAGCAGTTCTCTTCACAATCAGCCCCAGCATTTT. Its translation is CASSSLHNQPQHF.

This rearrangement joins TRBV7-2 to TRBJ1-5; D possibly corresponds to TRBD1 (5 bases). Germline V lookup: CDR1 SGHTA, CDR2 FQGNSA. Trimming took off 1 base at V and 0 bases at J, with 13 bases between the two ends. The CDR3 loop spans 17 amino acids. The CDR3 loop is CASSLGSRGVSNQPQHF. In DNA, the CDR3 is TGTGCCAGCAGCTTAGGGTCCCGGGGGGTTAGCAATCAGCCCCAGCATTTT.

This clonotype has a single count. V is TRBV12-3 or TRBV12-4 and J is TRBJ2-7; the D is unclear. Between the trimmed V and J ends, which lost 6 bases and 7 bases, there was a span of 16 bases. The CDR3 has 13 amino acids. The CDR3 DNA reads TGTGCCAGCAGCCCCCCGGCAACGGGTGAGCAGTACTTC. This translates into CASSPPATGEQYF.

This clonotype turned up a few times. V usage is TRBV29-1 and J usage is TRBJ1-2, with 12 bases matching TRBD1. Trimming cost V 4 bases and J 9 bases; bases outside gene matches: 6. The CDR3 is 13 amino acids. Germline V gene sequence: CDR1 SQVTM, CDR2 ANQGSEA. The CDR3 nucleotides read TGCAGCGTTGCCGGGACAGGGGGCAATAGCTACACCTTC. It is translated as CSVAGTGGNSYTF.

The chain links TRBV12-3 or TRBV12-4 to TRBJ2-3, with TRBD2 matching over 11 bases. The CDR3 consists of 15 residues. V was pared by 8 bases and J by 5 bases, with 9 bases of the junction left unmatched. The CDR3, as DNA: TGTGCCAGCGGATTCGGACTAGCGGGCGGAGATACGCAGTATTTT. This codes for CASGFGLAGGDTQYF.